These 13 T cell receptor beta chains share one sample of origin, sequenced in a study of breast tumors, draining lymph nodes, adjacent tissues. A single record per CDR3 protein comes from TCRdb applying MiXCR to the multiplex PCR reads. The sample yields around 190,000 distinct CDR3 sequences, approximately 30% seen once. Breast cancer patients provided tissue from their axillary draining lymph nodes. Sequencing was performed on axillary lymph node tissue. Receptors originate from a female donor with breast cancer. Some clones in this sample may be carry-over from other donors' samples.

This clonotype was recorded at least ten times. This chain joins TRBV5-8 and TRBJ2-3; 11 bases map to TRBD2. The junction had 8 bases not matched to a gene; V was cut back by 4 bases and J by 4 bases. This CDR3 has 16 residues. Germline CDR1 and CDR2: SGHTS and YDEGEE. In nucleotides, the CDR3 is TGTGCCAGCAGCGCCTTGACTAGCGGGGTCGCAGATACGCAGTATTTT. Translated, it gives CASSALTSGVADTQYF.

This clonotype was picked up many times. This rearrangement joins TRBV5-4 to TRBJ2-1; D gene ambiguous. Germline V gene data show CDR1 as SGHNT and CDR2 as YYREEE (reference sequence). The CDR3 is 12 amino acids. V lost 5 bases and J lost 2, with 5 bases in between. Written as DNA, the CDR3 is TGTGCCAGCAGTCGGCCCTACAATGAGCAGTTCTTC. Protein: CASSRPYNEQFF.

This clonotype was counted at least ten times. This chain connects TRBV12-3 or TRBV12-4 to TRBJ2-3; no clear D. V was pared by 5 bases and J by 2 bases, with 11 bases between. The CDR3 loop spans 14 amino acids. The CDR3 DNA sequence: TGTGCCAGCAGTCTTGGCACAGTCACAGATACGCAGTATTTT. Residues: CASSLGTVTDTQYF.

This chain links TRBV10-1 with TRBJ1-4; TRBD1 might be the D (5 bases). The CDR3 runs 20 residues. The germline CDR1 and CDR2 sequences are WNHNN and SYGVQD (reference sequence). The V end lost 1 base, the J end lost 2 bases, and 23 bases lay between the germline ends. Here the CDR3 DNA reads TGCGCCAGCAGTGAGTTAGCCAGGGAGACTAGCGGGAGGACTAATGAAAAACTGTTTTTT. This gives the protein CASSELARETSGRTNEKLFF.

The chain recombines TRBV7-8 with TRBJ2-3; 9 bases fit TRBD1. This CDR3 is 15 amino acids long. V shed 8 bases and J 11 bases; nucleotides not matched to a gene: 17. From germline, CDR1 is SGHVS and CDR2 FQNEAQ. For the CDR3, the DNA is TGTGCCAGCGAATCGGGACAGGGCTCCTACAATGAGCAGTATTTT. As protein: CASESGQGSYNEQYF.

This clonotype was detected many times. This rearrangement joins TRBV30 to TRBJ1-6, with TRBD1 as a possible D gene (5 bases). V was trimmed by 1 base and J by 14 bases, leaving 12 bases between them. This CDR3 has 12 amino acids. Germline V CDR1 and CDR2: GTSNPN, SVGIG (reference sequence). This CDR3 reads CAWSAGLGALHF. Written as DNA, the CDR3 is TGTGCCTGGAGTGCAGGGCTTGGGGCCCTCCACTTT.

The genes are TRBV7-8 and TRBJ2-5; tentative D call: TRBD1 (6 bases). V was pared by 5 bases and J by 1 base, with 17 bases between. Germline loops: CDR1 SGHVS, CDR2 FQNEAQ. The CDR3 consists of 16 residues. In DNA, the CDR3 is TGTGCCAGCAGCGCAATAGGGGGAAGTGGCCAAGAGACCCAGTACTTC. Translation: CASSAIGGSGQETQYF. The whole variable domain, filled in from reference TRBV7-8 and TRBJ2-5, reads GAGVSQSPRYKVAKRGQDVALRCDPISGHVSLFWYQQALGQGPEFLTYFQNEAQLDKSGLPSDRFFAERPEGSVSTLKIQRTQQEDSAVYLCASSAIGGSGQETQYFGPGTRLLVL.

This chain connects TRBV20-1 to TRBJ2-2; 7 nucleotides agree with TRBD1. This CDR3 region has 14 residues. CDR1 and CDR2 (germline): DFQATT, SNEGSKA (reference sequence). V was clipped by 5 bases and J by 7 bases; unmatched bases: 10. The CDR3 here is CSAPHRGNGGELFF. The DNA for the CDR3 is TGCAGTGCTCCCCACAGGGGTAATGGCGGGGAGCTGTTTTTT.

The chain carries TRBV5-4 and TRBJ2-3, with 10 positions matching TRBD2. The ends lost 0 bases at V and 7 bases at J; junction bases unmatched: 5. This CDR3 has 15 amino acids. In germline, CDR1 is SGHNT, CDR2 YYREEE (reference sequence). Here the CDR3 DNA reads TGTGCCAGCAGCTTGGGAAGCGGGAGGGCGAATACGCAGTATTTT. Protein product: CASSLGSGRANTQYF.

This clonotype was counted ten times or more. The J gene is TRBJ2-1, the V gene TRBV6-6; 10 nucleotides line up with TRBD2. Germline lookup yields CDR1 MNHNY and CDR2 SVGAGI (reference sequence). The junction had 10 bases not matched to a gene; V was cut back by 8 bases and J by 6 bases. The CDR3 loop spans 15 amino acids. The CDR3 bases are TGTGCCAGCCGGAGCGGGGGGGCTTTATCCAATGAGCAGTTCTTC. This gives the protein CASRSGGALSNEQFF.

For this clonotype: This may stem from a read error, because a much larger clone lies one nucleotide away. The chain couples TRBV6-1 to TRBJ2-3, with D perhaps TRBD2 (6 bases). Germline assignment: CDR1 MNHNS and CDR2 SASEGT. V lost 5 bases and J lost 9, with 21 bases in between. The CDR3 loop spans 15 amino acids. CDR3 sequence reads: CASSKSISSGETQYF. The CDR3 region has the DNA TGTGCCAGCAGTAAATCTATCTCCTCGGGGGAAACGCAGTATTTT.

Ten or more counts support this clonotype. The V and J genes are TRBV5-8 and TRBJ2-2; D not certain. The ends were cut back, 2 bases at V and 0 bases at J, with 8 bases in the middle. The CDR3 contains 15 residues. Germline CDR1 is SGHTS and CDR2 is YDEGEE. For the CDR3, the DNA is TGTGCCAGCAGCTTTACTTCCGCGAACACCGGGGAGCTGTTTTTT. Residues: CASSFTSANTGELFF. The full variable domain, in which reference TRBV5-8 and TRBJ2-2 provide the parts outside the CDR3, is EAGVTQSPTHLIKTRGQQATLRCSPISGHTSVYWYQQALGLGLQFLLWYDEGEERNRGNFPPRFSGRQFPNYSSELNVNALELEDSALYLCASSFTSANTGELFFGEGSRLTVL.

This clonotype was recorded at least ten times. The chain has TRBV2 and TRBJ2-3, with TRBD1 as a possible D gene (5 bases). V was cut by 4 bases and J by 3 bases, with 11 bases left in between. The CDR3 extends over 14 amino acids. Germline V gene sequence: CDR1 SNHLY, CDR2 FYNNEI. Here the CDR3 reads CASSVRQGTDTQYF. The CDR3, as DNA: TGTGCCAGCAGTGTTAGGCAGGGAACAGATACGCAGTATTTT.